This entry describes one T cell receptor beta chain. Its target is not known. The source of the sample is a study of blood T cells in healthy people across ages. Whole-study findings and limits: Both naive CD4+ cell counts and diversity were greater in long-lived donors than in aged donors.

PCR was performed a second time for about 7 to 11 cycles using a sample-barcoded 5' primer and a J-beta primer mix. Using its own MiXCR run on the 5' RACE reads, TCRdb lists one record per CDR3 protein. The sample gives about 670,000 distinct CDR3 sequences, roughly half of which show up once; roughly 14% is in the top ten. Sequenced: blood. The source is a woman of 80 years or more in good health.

Here the CDR3 reads CASSVAGSAHHYEQYF. The CDR3 DNA reads TGTGCCAGCAGCGTAGCGGGCTCGGCCCACCATTACGAGCAGTACTTC. V usage is TRBV9 and J usage is TRBJ2-7; no reliable D call. The CDR3 is made up of 16 amino acids. The germline gives CDR1 SGDLS, CDR2 YYNGEE. V lost 0 bases, J lost 4 bases, and 17 bases lay in between.